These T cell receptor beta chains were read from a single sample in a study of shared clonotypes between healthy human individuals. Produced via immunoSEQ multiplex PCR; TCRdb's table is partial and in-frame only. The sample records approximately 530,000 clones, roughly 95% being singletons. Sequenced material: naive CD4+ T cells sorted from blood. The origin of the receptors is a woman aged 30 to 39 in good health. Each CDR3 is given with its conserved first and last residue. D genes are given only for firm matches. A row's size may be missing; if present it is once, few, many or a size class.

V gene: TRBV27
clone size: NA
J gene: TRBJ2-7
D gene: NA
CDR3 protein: CASSTGGRGTYEQYF
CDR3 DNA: TGTGCCAGCAGCACTGGAGGGAGGGGGACCTACGAGCAGTACTTC

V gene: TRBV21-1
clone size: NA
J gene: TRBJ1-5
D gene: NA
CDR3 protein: CASSKACGEQDSNQPQHF
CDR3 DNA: TGTGCCAGCAGCAAGGCCTGCGGGGAGCAGGATAGCAATCAGCCCCAGCATTTT

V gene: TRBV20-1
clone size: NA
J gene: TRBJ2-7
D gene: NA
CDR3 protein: CSATLTYEQYF
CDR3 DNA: TGCAGTGCTACCCTAACCTACGAGCAGTACTTC

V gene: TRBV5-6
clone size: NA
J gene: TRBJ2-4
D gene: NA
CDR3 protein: CASSEVGGRNEFRFF
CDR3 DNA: TGTGCCAGCAGCGAAGTAGGAGGACGCAATGAGTTTCGGTTCTTC

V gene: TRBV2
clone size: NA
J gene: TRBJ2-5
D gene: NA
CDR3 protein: CASSEDTAQETQYF
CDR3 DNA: TGTGCCAGCAGTGAAGACACCGCCCAAGAGACCCAGTACTTC

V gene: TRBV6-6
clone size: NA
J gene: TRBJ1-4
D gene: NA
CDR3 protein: CASRTRVTNEKLFF
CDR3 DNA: TGTGCCAGCAGGACCCGGGTTACAAATGAAAAACTGTTTTTT

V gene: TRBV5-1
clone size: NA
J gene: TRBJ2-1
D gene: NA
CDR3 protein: CASSLEGTPYNEQFF
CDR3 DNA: TGCGCCAGCAGCTTGGAAGGGACACCTTACAATGAGCAGTTCTTC

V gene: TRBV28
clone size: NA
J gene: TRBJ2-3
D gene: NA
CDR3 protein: CASSSVGRRTDTQYF
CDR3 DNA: TGTGCCAGCAGTTCAGTGGGGAGACGCACAGATACGCAGTATTTT

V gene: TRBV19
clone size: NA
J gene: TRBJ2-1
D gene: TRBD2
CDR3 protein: CASSTRLATDNEQFF
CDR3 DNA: TGTGCCAGTAGCACACGACTAGCGACTGACAATGAGCAGTTCTTC

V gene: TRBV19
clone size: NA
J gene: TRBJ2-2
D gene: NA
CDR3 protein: CASSRNGAIPMVGELFF
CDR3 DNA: TGTGCCAGTAGTAGGAATGGGGCTATCCCGATGGTTGGGGAGCTGTTTTTT

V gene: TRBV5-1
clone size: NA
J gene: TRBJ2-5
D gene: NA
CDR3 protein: CASSLTSGYQETQYF
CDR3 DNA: TGCGCCAGCAGCTTGACTAGTGGTTACCAAGAGACCCAGTACTTC

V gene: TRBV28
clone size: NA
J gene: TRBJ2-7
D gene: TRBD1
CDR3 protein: CASSFFDRGSHEQYF
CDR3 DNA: TGTGCCAGCAGTTTTTTCGACAGGGGGAGCCACGAGCAGTACTTC

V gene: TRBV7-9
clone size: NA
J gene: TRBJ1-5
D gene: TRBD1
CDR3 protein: CASSPGQNQPQHF
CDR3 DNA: TGTGCCAGCAGCCCGGGACAGAATCAGCCCCAGCATTTT

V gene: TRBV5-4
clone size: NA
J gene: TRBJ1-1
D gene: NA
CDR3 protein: CASSLPQRLGTEAFF
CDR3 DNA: TGTGCCAGCAGCTTGCCACAGCGTCTCGGCACTGAAGCTTTCTTT

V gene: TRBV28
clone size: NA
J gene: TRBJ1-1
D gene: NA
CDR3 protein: CASSYTKTANTEAFF
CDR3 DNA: TGTGCCAGCAGTTACACGAAGACAGCGAACACTGAAGCTTTCTTT

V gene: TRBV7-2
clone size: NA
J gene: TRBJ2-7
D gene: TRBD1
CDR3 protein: CASSRGWDSSYEQYF
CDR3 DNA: TGTGCCAGCAGCAGGGGGTGGGACAGCTCCTACGAGCAGTACTTC

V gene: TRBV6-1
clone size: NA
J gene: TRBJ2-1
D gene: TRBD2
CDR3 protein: CASRVAGVSNEQFF
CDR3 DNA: TGTGCCAGCAGGGTAGCGGGAGTTAGCAATGAGCAGTTCTTC

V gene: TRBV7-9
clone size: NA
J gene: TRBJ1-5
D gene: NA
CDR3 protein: CASSLEGGPQHF
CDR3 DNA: TGTGCCAGCAGCTTAGAGGGTGGGCCCCAGCATTTT

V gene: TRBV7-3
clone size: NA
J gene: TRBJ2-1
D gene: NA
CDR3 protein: CASSSAGNEQFF
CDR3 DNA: TGTGCCAGCAGCTCCGCCGGCAATGAGCAGTTCTTC

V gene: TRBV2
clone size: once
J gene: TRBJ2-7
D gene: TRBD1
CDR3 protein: CASRKGLGQGAAYEQYF
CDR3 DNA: TGTGCCAGCAGAAAAGGGTTGGGACAGGGAGCAGCCTACGAGCAGTACTTC

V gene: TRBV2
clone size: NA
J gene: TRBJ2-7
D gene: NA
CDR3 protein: CASRGWGLVDSDEQYF
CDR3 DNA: TGTGCCAGCAGGGGTTGGGGGCTAGTCGACTCGGACGAGCAGTACTTC

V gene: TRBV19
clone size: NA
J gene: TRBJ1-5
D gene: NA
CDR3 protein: CASSGRGNQPQHF
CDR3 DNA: TGTGCCAGTAGTGGGAGAGGCAATCAGCCCCAGCATTTT

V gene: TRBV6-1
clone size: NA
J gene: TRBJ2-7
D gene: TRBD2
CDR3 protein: CASSEGIFSGSEAYEQYF
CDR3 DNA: TGTGCCAGCAGTGAAGGGATTTTCAGCGGGAGCGAGGCGTACGAGCAGTACTTC

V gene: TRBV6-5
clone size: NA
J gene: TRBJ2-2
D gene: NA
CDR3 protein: CASSYSEGVPGELFF
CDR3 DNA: TGTGCCAGCAGTTACTCAGAGGGGGTCCCCGGGGAGCTGTTTTTT

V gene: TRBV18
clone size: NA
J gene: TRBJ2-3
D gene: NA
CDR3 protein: CASSPPESDTQYF
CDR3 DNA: TGTGCCAGCTCACCACCGGAGTCAGATACGCAGTATTTT

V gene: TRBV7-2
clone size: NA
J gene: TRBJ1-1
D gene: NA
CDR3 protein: CASTPAGGYGTEAFF
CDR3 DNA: TGTGCCAGCACCCCAGCGGGAGGGTACGGGACTGAAGCTTTCTTT

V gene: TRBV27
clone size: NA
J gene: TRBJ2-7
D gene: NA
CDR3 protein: CASSSAYEQYF
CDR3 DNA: TGTGCCAGCAGTTCGGCCTACGAGCAGTACTTC

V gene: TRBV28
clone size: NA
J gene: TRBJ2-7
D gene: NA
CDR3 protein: CASSLYQGASYEQYF
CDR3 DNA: TGTGCCAGCAGTTTATACCAAGGGGCCAGTTACGAGCAGTACTTC

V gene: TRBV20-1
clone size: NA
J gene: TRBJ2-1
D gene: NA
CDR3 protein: CSARAGNEQFF
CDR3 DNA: TGCAGTGCTAGAGCGGGCAATGAGCAGTTCTTC

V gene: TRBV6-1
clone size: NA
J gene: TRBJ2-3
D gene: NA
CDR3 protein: CASSDRLDTQYF
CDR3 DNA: TGTGCCAGCAGTGATCGACTTGATACGCAGTATTTT

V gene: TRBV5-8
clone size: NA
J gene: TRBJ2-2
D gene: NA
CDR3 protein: CASSFGLPTGELFF
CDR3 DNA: TGTGCCAGCAGCTTTGGACTGCCCACCGGGGAGCTGTTTTTT

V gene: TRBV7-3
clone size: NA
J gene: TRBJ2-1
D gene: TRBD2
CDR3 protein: CASSLRGLAGAGEQFF
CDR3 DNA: TGTGCCAGCAGCTTACGTGGACTAGCGGGAGCGGGTGAGCAGTTCTTC

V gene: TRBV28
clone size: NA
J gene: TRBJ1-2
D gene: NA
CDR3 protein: CASSLDYGYTF
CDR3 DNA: TGTGCCAGCAGTTTAGACTATGGCTACACCTTC

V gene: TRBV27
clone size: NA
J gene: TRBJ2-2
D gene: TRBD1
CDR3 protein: CASRMTGTNTGELFF
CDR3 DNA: TGTGCCAGCAGGATGACAGGGACCAACACCGGGGAGCTGTTTTTT

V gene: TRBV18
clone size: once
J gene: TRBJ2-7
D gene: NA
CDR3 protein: CASSPVGDEQYF
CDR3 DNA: TGTGCCAGCTCACCTGTTGGGGACGAGCAGTACTTC

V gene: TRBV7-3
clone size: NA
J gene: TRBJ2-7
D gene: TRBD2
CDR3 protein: CASSLAAGLAGGPNEQYF
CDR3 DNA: TGTGCCAGCAGCTTAGCCGCAGGACTAGCGGGAGGGCCCAACGAGCAGTACTTC

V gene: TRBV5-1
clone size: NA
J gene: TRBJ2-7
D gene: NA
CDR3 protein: CASSSYQGGYEQYF
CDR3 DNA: TGCGCCAGCAGCAGTTACCAGGGTGGATACGAGCAGTACTTC

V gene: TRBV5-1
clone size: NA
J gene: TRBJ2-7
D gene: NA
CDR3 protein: CASSLVPSSYEQYF
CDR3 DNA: TGCGCCAGCAGCTTGGTCCCTAGCTCCTACGAGCAGTACTTC

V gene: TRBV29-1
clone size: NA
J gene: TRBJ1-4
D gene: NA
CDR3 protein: CSVEDHWAEEKLFF
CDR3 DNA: TGCAGCGTTGAAGATCATTGGGCCGAGGAAAAACTGTTTTTT

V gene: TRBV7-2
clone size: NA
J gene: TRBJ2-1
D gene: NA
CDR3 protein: CASSLPIGRRNEQFF
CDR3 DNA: TGTGCCAGCAGCCTGCCCATAGGGCGCCGGAATGAGCAGTTCTTC

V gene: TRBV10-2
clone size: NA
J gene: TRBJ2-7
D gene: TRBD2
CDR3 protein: CASRKSGSNEQYF
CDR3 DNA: TGCGCCAGCAGAAAGAGCGGGAGCAACGAGCAGTACTTC